The 19 T cell receptor beta chains presented below share a single source sample, sequenced in a study of blood T cell repertoires in COVID-19. TCRdb's table, derived via immunoSEQ multiplex PCR, lists solely in-frame clones and lacks some. In the table there are about 130,000 clones, about four fifths of which are singletons. Source material: peripheral blood. These receptors came from a man older than 75 with acute or convalescent COVID-19.

This chain uses TRBV5-1 with TRBJ2-3; the match to TRBD2 covers 14 bases. The CDR3 runs 18 residues. V gave up 0 bases and J gave up 2 bases; unmatched junction bases: 5. Per the germline V gene, CDR1 is SGHRS and CDR2 is YFSETQ. The CDR3 sequence is CASSLAGTSGGLTDTQYF. In DNA form, the CDR3 reads TGCGCCAGCAGCTTGGCAGGGACTAGCGGGGGCCTCACAGATACGCAGTATTTT.

This chain joins TRBV3-1 (or the pseudogene TRBV3-2) and TRBJ1-5; D gene ambiguous. With 1 base removed from V and 4 bases from J, the gap between germline ends came to 5 bases. Germline CDR1 and CDR2: LGHDT and YNNKEL (reference sequence). The CDR3 contains 13 residues. CDR3 protein: CASSQAVNQPQHF. The CDR3 DNA reads TGTGCCAGCAGCCAAGCCGTTAATCAGCCCCAGCATTTT.

The V gene is TRBV5-1, the J gene TRBJ1-3; D call uncertain. Germline V gives CDR1 SGHRS, CDR2 YFSETQ. The CDR3 extends over 15 amino acids. V was clipped by 0 bases and J by 0 bases, with 7 bases between them. CDR3 residues: CASSLGHSSGNTIYF. DNA for the CDR3: TGCGCCAGCAGCTTGGGACATTCCTCTGGAAACACCATATATTTT.

The V and J genes are TRBV6-5 and TRBJ2-7; 9 bases fit TRBD1. CDR1 MNHEY and CDR2 SVGAGI come from the germline V gene. The CDR3 consists of 16 residues. Trimming removed 0 bases from V and 6 bases from J; junction bases left unmatched: 9. The CDR3 protein is CASSYSNPGQGGEQYF. The CDR3 coding sequence is TGTGCCAGCAGTTACTCGAATCCGGGACAGGGAGGCGAGCAGTACTTC.

CDR3 sequence: CASSAKTGTSTDTQYF. CDR3 nucleotides: TGTGCCAGCAGCGCTAAGACAGGGACTAGCACAGATACGCAGTATTTT. The chain employs TRBV9 and TRBJ2-3; weak D call: TRBD1 (7 bases). Trimming pared 3 bases from V and 0 bases from J, leaving 14 bases between. CDR3 size: 16 residues. The germline V gene has CDR1 SGDLS and CDR2 YYNGEE.

This chain uses TRBV15 with TRBJ1-2; TRBD1 might be the D (6 bases). Per germline, CDR1 LNHNV and CDR2 YYDKDF (reference sequence). The length of the CDR3 is 16 residues. The ends were cut back, 3 bases at V and 3 bases at J, with 17 bases in the middle. DNA of the CDR3: TGTGCCACCAGCAGTGGCCAGGGGCGTTTAGACTATGGCTACACCTTC. Amino acid sequence: CATSSGQGRLDYGYTF. Full variable domain (remainder filled in from reference TRBV15 and TRBJ1-2): DAMVIQNPRYQVTQFGKPVTLSCSQTLNHNVMYWYQQKSSQAPKLLFHYYDKDFNNEADTPDNFQSRRPNTSFCFLDIRSPGLGDTAMYLCATSSGQGRLDYGYTFGSGTRLTVV.

The table lists this clone with a few counts. This sequence joins TRBV19 and TRBJ1-4; D gene unclear. V was pared by 7 bases and J by 0 bases, with 9 bases between. The V gene's germline CDR1 is LNHDA and CDR2 SQIVND (reference sequence). The CDR3 sequence is 14 residues long. The CDR3, as DNA: TGTGCCAGTACGCGTACTGCAACTAATGAAAAACTGTTTTTT. It specifies CASTRTATNEKLFF.

This chain links TRBV5-1 with TRBJ1-2; the match to TRBD1 covers 7 bases. Germline V CDR1 and CDR2: SGHRS, YFSETQ. The CDR3 loop spans 15 amino acids. V was pared by 0 bases and J by 1 base, with 3 bases of the junction left unmatched. DNA of the CDR3: TGCGCCAGCAGCTTGGCCGCAGGGGGTAACTATGGCTACACCTTC. This gives the protein CASSLAAGGNYGYTF. Filled out from reference TRBV5-1 and TRBJ1-2, the complete variable domain reads KAGVTQTPRYLIKTRGQQVTLSCSPISGHRSVSWYQQTPGQGLQFLFEYFSETQRNKGNFPGRFSGRQFSNSRSEMNVSTLELGDSALYLCASSLAAGGNYGYTFGSGTRLTVV.

This clone came up a few times. This chain connects TRBV19 to TRBJ1-3, with 7 positions matching TRBD1. Germline CDR1 is LNHDA and CDR2 is SQIVND (reference sequence). The length of the CDR3 is 16 residues. The V segment lost 3 bases and the J segment 0 bases; nucleotides outside the gene matches: 5. Here the CDR3 DNA reads TGTGCCAGTAGTATTACGGGGACAGCCTCTGGAAACACCATATATTTT. Encoded protein: CASSITGTASGNTIYF.

The chain is built from TRBV3-1 (or the pseudogene TRBV3-2) and TRBJ2-7; TRBD2 matches at 8 bases. Germline assignment: CDR1 LGHDT and CDR2 YNNKEL (reference sequence). The CDR3 extends over 14 amino acids. Trimming at V came to 5 bases and at J to 4 bases, leaving 7 bases not matched to a gene. The CDR3 nucleotides read TGTGCCAGCAGCGATAGCGGGGCAAGTTACGAGCAGTACTTC. Encoded protein: CASSDSGASYEQYF.

The rearrangement joins TRBV28 to TRBJ2-5, with a tentative D call TRBD2 (6 bases). Germline V gene lookup returns CDR1 MDHEN and CDR2 SYDVKM. V was pared by 8 bases and J by 4 bases, with 14 bases between. The CDR3 loop spans 13 amino acids. CDR3 in amino acids: CASVAGQVETQYF. The CDR3 DNA sequence: TGTGCCAGCGTGGCGGGGCAGGTAGAGACCCAGTACTTC.

The gene calls are TRBV2 and TRBJ2-3; D might be TRBD2 (6 bases). The V gene lost 5 bases and the J gene lost 6 bases, with 21 bases spanning the gap. CDR1 and CDR2 from the germline V gene are SNHLY and FYNNEI. The CDR3 sequence is 16 residues long. The CDR3 DNA follows: TGTGCCAGCAGTCGGGACTGGCCAAGCCGGTCGGATACGCAGTATTTT. This sequence encodes CASSRDWPSRSDTQYF.

This clone was observed many times. The chain is built from TRBV18 and TRBJ2-3; the match to TRBD2 covers 15 bases. The CDR3 length is 17 residues. Germline V CDR1 and CDR2: KGHSH, LQKENI. V lost 3 bases to trimming and J lost 3 bases; unmatched junction nucleotides: 4. The CDR3 loop reads CASSPPGLAGGTDTQYF. Here the CDR3 DNA reads TGTGCCAGCTCACCGCCGGGACTAGCGGGGGGAACAGATACGCAGTATTTT.

This chain links TRBV5-1 with TRBJ2-7; the match to TRBD1 covers 7 bases. Germline values: CDR1 SGHRS, CDR2 YFSETQ. V was clipped by 5 bases and J by 2 bases; unmatched bases: 7. The CDR3 loop spans 14 amino acids. DNA of the CDR3: TGCGCCAGCAGACAGGGGTGGGGAACCTACGAGCAGTACTTC. Translated, it gives CASRQGWGTYEQYF.

V is TRBV2 and J is TRBJ2-4, with 11 bases aligning to TRBD2. This CDR3 region has 18 residues. CDR1 SNHLY and CDR2 FYNNEI come from the germline V gene. After removal of 1 base from V and 0 bases from J, the junction contained 5 bases not matched to a gene. The chain's CDR3 is CASSEVGLAGLAKNIQYF. The DNA of the CDR3 is TGTGCCAGCAGTGAAGTTGGACTAGCGGGCTTAGCCAAAAACATTCAGTACTTC.

The chain has TRBV4-3 and TRBJ2-5, with TRBD1 matching 10 bases. The CDR3 runs to 15 residues. J was trimmed by 3 bases and V by 5 bases; bases with no gene match: 6. The germline CDR1 and CDR2 sequences are LGHNA and YSLEER. The CDR3 DNA is TGCGCCAGCAGCTCCGGGACAGGGGTAGAAGAGACCCAGTACTTC. This translates into CASSSGTGVEETQYF.

The CDR3 DNA is TGTGCCAGTAGTCTTCGGACAGGGAACAGCAATCAGCCCCAGCATTTT. Translation: CASSLRTGNSNQPQHF. The chain has TRBV19 and TRBJ1-5; 8 bases fit TRBD1. CDR3 length equals 16 residues. Unmatched junction bases numbered 7, after V lost 5 bases and J lost 1 base. Per the germline V gene, CDR1 is LNHDA and CDR2 is SQIVND (reference sequence).

The J gene is TRBJ2-7, the V gene TRBV19; 8 nucleotides agree with TRBD1. There are 14 residues in the CDR3. Germline-derived CDR1 and CDR2 are LNHDA and SQIVND (reference sequence). V lost 5 bases and J lost 0; bases outside the gene matches: 3. In DNA form, the CDR3 reads TGTGCCAGTAGTGAGGACAGGGCCTCCTACGAGCAGTACTTC. Translation: CASSEDRASYEQYF.

The chain recombines TRBV3-1 (or the pseudogene TRBV3-2) with TRBJ2-4; D remains ambiguous. The CDR3 totals 13 residues. V was trimmed by 1 base and J by 8 bases, leaving 9 bases between them. The germline V gene has CDR1 LGHDT and CDR2 YNNKEL (reference sequence). This CDR3 reads CASSQGAYYIQYF. The CDR3 DNA reads TGTGCCAGCAGCCAAGGTGCCTATTACATTCAGTACTTC.